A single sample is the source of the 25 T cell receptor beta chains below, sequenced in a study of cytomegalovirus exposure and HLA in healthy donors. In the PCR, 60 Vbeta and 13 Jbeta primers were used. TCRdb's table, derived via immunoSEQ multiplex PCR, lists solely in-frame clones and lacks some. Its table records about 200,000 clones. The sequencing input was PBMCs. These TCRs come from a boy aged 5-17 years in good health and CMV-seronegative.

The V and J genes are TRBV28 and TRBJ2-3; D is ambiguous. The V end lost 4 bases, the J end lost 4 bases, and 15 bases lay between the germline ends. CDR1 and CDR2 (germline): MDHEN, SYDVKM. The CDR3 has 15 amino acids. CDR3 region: CASSSLAETADTQYF. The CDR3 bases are TGTGCCAGCAGTTCCCTTGCGGAAACGGCAGATACGCAGTATTTT.

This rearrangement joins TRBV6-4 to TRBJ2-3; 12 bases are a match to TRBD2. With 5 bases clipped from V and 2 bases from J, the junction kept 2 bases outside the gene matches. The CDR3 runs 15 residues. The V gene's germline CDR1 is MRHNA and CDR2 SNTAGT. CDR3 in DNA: TGTGCCAGCAGTCCTAGCGGGGGGGCCACAGATACGCAGTATTTT. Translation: CASSPSGGATDTQYF.

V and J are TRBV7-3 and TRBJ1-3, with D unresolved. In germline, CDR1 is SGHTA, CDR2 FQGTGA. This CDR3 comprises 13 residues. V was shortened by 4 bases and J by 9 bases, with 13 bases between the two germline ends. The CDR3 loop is CASSSARGGTIYF. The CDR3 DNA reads TGTGCCAGCAGCTCAGCGCGGGGAGGCACCATATATTTT.

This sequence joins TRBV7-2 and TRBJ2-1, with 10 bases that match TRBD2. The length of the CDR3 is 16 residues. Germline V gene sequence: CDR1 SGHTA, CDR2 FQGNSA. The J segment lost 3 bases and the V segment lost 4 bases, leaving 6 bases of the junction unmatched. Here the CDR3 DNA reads TGTGCCAGCAGCTCCTGGCTAGCGGGGGACTACAATGAGCAGTTCTTC. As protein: CASSSWLAGDYNEQFF.

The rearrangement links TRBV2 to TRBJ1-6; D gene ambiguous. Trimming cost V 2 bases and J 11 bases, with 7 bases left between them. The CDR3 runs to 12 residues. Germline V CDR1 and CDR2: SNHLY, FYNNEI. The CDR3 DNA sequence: TGTGCCAGCAGTGAACCAGAGGCACCCCTCCACTTT. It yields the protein CASSEPEAPLHF. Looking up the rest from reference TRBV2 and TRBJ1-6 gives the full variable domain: EPEVTQTPSHQVTQMGQEVILRCVPISNHLYFYWYRQILGQKVEFLVSFYNNEISEKSEIFDDQFSVERPDGSNFTLKIRSTKLEDSAMYFCASSEPEAPLHFGNGTRLTVT.

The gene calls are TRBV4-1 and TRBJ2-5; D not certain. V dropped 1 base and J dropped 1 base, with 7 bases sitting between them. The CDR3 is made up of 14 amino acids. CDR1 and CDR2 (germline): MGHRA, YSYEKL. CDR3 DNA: TGCGCCAGCAGCCAAGGGCGGATCCAAGAGACCCAGTACTTC. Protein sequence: CASSQGRIQETQYF.

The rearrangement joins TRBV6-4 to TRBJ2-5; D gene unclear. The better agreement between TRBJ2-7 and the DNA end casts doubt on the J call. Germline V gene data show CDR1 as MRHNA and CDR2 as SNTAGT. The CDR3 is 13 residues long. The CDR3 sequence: CASPRYVFYEQYF. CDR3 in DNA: TGTGCCAGCCCCAGGTATGTTTTCTACGAGCAGTACTTC.

CDR3 DNA: TGTGCCTGGGGGACTCCAGATCAGCCCCAGCATTTT. This translates into CAWGTPDQPQHF. V gene TRBV30 combines with J gene TRBJ1-5, with D possibly matching TRBD1 (5 bases). Trimming cost V 5 bases and J 5 bases, with 10 bases left between them. The CDR3 spans 12 residues. The V gene's germline CDR1 is GTSNPN and CDR2 SVGIG (reference sequence). Complete variable domain (other parts from reference TRBV30 and TRBJ1-5): SQTIHQWPATLVQPVGSPLSLECTVEGTSNPNLYWYRQAAGRGLQLLFYSVGIGQISSEVPQNLSASRPQDRQFILSSKKLLLSDSGFYLCAWGTPDQPQHFGDGTRLSIL.

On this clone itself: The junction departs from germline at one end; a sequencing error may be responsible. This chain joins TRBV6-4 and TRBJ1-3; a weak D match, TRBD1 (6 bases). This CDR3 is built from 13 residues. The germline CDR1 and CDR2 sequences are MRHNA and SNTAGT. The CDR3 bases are TGTGCCAGCTCGGACAGCCCTGGGAACACCATATATTTT. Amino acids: CASSDSPGNTIYF.

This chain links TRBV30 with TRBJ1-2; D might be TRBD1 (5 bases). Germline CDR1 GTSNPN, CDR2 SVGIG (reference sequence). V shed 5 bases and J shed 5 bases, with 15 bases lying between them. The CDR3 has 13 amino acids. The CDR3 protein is CAWDRNTIYGYTF. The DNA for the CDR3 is TGTGCCTGGGACAGAAACACAATTTATGGCTACACCTTC. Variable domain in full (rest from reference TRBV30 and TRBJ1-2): SQTIHQWPATLVQPVGSPLSLECTVEGTSNPNLYWYRQAAGRGLQLLFYSVGIGQISSEVPQNLSASRPQDRQFILSSKKLLLSDSGFYLCAWDRNTIYGYTFGSGTRLTVV.

The CDR3 loop reads CAGYGRGEAFF. In DNA form, the CDR3 reads TGTGCCGGCTACGGGAGGGGTGAAGCTTTCTTT. This chain uses TRBV28 with TRBJ1-1; a possible D gene is TRBD1 (5 bases). V lost 11 bases and J lost 7, with 14 bases in between. CDR3 length: 11 amino acids. Looked up from germline, CDR1 is MDHEN and CDR2 is SYDVKM. The whole variable domain, remainder taken from reference TRBV28 and TRBJ1-1, is DVKVTQSSRYLVKRTGEKVFLECVQDMDHENMFWYRQDPGLGLRLIYFSYDVKMKEKGDIPEGYSVSREKKERFSLILESASTNQTSMYLCAGYGRGEAFFGQGTRLTVV.

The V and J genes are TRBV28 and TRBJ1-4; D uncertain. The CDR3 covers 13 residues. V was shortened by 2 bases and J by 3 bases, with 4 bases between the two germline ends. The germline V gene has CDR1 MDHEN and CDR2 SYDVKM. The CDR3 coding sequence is TGTGCCAGCAGTTTAACGGCTAATGAAAAACTGTTTTTT. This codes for CASSLTANEKLFF.

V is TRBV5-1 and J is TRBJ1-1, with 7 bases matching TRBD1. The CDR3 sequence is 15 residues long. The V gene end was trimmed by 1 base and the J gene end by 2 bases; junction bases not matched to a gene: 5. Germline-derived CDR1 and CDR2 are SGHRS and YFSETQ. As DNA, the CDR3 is TGCGCCAGCAGCTTGTCGGGACAGCAAAACACTGAAGCTTTCTTT. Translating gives CASSLSGQQNTEAFF.

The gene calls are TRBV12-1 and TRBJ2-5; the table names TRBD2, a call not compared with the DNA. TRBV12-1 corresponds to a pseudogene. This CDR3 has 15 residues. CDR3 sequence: CASSFSRDSGETQYF. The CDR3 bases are TGTGCCAGCAGCTTCTCCCGGGACTCAGGAGAGACCCAGTACTTC.

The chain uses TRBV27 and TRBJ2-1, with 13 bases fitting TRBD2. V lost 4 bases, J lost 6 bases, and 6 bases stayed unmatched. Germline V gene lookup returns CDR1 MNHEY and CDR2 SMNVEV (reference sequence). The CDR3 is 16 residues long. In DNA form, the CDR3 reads TGTGCCAGCAGTTCCGGGACTAGCGGGGCAATCAATGAGCAGTTCTTC. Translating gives CASSSGTSGAINEQFF.

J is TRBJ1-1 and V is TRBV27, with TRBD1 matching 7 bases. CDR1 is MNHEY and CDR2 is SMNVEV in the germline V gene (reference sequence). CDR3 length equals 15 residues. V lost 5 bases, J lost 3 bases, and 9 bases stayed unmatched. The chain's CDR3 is CASSPSLTGHTEAFF. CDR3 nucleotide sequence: TGTGCCAGCAGTCCCTCGTTGACAGGGCACACTGAAGCTTTCTTT.

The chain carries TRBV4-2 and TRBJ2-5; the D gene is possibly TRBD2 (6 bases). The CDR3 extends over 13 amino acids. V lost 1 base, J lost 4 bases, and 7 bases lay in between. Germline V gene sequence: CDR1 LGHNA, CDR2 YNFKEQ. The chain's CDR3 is CASSQVGGETQYF. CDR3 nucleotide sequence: TGTGCCAGCAGCCAAGTGGGGGGAGAGACCCAGTACTTC.

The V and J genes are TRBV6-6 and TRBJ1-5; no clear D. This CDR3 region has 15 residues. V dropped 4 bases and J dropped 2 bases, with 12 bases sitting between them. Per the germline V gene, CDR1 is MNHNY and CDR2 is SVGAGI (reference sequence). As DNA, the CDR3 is TGTGCCAGCAGTTCTACGACTCGCGGCAATCAGCCCCAGCATTTT. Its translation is CASSSTTRGNQPQHF.

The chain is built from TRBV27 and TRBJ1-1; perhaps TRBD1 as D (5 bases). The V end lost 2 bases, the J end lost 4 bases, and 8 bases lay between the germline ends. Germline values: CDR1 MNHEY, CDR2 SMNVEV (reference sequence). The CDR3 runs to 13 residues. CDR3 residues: CASSLNGGTEAFF. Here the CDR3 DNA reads TGTGCCAGCAGTTTAAACGGGGGCACTGAAGCTTTCTTT.

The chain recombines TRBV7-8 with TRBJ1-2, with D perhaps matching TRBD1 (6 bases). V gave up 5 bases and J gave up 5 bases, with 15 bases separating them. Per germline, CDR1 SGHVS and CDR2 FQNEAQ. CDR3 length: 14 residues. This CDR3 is CASSPRGSVYGYTF. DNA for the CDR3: TGTGCCAGCAGCCCCAGGGGAAGCGTATATGGCTACACCTTC.

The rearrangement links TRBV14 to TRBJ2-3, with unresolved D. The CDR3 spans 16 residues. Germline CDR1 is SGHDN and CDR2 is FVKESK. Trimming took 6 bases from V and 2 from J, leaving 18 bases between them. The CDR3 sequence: CASSPVRYIDTDTQYF. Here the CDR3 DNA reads TGTGCCAGCAGTCCAGTGAGGTACATTGACACAGATACGCAGTATTTT.

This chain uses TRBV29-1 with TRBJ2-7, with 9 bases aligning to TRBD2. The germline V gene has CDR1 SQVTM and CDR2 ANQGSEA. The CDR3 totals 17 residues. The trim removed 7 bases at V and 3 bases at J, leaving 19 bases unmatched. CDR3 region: CSASTRGGGGAYYEQYF. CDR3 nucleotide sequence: TGCAGCGCATCAACTCGAGGTGGCGGGGGGGCCTACTACGAGCAGTACTTC.

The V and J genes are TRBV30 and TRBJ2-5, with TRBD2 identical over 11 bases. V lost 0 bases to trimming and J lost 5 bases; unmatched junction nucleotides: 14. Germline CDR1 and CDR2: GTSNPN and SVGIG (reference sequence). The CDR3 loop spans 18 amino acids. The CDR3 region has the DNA TGTGCCTGGAGTGTAGGCGACACTAGCGGGGGTTGGTTGGAGACCCAGTACTTC. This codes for CAWSVGDTSGGWLETQYF.

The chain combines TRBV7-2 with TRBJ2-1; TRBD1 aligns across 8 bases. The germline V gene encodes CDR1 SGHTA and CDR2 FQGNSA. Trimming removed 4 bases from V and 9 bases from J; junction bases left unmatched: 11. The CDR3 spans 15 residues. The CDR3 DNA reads TGTGCCAGCAGCTCAAGGGCCCAGGGGGCCCTTGAGCAGTTCTTC. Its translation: CASSSRAQGALEQFF. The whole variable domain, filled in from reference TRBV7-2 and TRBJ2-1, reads GAGVSQSPSNKVTEKGKDVELRCDPISGHTALYWYRQSLGQGLEFLIYFQGNSAPDKSGLPSDRFSAERTGGSVSTLTIQRTQQEDSAVYLCASSSRAQGALEQFFGPGTRLTVL.

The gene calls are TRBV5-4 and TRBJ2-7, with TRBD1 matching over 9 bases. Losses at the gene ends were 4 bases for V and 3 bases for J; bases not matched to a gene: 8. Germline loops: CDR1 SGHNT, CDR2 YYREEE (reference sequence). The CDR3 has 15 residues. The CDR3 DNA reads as TGTGCCAGCAGCCACCTACCGGGACAGGGCTACGAGCAGTACTTC. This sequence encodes CASSHLPGQGYEQYF.